Sequencing of this T cell receptor (beta chain) was carried out in a study of T cells after yellow fever vaccination. Overall study: Preparation of the low-cell-number fractions used SMART-Seq v4 Ultra Low Input. Findings and limits, study-wide: There was a possibility that FACS-sorted repertoires contained abundant clonotypes contaminating from the bulk population. Though it reached lower strength, the secondary response hit its peak faster, day 5 versus 15.

Via MiXCR, TCRdb re-called the 5' RACE reads, giving one row per CDR3 protein. The data show a few hundred thousand distinct CDR3 sequences, under 9% seen once. The CDR3 spans 13 residues. CDR1 and CDR2 (germline): DFQATT, SNEGSKA (reference sequence). Trimming cost V 6 bases and J 3 bases; bases outside gene matches: 5. This clonotype has a handful of counts. Its antigen is as yet unknown. This sample comprised CD4+ T cells sorted from PBMCs, obtained 5 days after the yellow fever booster vaccination. The gene calls are TRBV20-1 and TRBJ2-5; 9 bases align to TRBD1. The sequence was collected from a man between 18 and 35 years old who received the YFV17D yellow fever vaccine. CDR3 in amino acids: CSAVRTGEETQYF. CDR3 bases: TGCAGTGCGGTTCGGACAGGGGAAGAGACCCAGTACTTC.